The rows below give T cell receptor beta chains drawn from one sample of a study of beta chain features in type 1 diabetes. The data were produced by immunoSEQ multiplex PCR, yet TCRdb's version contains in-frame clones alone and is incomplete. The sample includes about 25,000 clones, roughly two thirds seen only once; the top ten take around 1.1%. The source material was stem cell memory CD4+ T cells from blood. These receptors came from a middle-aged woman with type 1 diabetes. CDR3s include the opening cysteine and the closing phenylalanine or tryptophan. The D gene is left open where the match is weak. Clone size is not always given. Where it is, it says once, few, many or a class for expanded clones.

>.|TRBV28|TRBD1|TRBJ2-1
TGTGCCAGCAGTCCTCGGGGACAGAGAGACAATGAGCAGTTCTTC
CASSPRGQRDNEQFF
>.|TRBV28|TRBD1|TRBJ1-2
TGTGCCAGCAGTGGACAGGGCTATGGCTACACCTTC
CASSGQGYGYTF
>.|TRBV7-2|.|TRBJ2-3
TGTGCCAGCAGCTTAAACAGTCTCGGCACAGATACGCAGTATTTT
CASSLNSLGTDTQYF
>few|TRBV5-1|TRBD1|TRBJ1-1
TGCGCCAGCAGCCCGACAGGGGCCCCCAGCACTGAAGCTTTCTTT
CASSPTGAPSTEAFF
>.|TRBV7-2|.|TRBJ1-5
TGTGCCAGCAGCTTGCTAAATCAGCCCCAGCATTTT
CASSLLNQPQHF
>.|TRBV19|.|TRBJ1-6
TGTGCCAGTATGAATCAGCGAGATTCACCCCTCCACTTT
CASMNQRDSPLHF
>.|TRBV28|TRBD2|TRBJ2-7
TGTGCCAGCAGTGGGCCTAGCGGGAGCTACGAGCAGTACTTC
CASSGPSGSYEQYF
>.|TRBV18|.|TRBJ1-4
TGTGCCAGCTCACCCGGACAGAATAATGAAAAACTGTTTTTT
CASSPGQNNEKLFF
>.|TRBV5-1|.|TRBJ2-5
TGCGCCAGCAGCTTCTCCGGGACACCTGGTCAAGAGACCCAGTACTTC
CASSFSGTPGQETQYF
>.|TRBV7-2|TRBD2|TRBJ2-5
TGTGCCAGCAGCCCTAGGCGGGAGTACCTGCAAGAGACCCAGTACTTC
CASSPRREYLQETQYF
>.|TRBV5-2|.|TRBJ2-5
TGTGCCAGCAGCCAAGACACAGGGACGATAGGGAGGACCCAGTACTTC
CASSQDTGTIGRTQYF
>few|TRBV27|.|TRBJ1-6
TGTGCCAGCTCAAGACCGGGAAATTCACCCCTCCACTTT
CASSRPGNSPLHF
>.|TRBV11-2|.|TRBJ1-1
TGTGCCAGCAGCTTAGGGCAGGAACAAGCTTTCTTT
CASSLGQEQAFF
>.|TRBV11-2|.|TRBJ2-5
TGTGCCAGCAGCTCGAGGAGTAGGGGAGAGACCCAGTACTTC
CASSSRSRGETQYF
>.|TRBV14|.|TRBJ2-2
TGTGCCAGCAGCCAGGCTAGAGCCGGGGAGCTGTTTTTT
CASSQARAGELFF
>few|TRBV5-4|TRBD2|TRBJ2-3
TGTGCCAGCAGCTTGGGTCGGGGGGGACTAGCGGGAGGGCGCACAGATACGCAGTATTTT
CASSLGRGGLAGGRTDTQYF
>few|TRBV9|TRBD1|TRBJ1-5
TGTGCCAGCAGCTTTACAGGGGAGAGCAATCAGCCCCAGCATTTT
CASSFTGESNQPQHF
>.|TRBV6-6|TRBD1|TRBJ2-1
TGTGCCAGCAGTTACTCGGTAGGACAGGGTGAGCAGTTCTTC
CASSYSVGQGEQFF
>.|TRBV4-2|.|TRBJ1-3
TGTGCCAGCAGCCAAGAAGGGGGACGGTTCCTCTCTGGAAACACCATATATTTT
CASSQEGGRFLSGNTIYF
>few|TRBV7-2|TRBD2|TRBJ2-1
TGTGCCAGCAGCCCCCAAAGCGGGGAGAATGAGCAGTTCTTC
CASSPQSGENEQFF
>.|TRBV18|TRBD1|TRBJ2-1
TGTGCCAGCTCGATAAGGACAGGGGCCTACAATGAGCAGTTCTTC
CASSIRTGAYNEQFF
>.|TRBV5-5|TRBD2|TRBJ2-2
TGTGCCAGCAGCTTACTAGCGACGGGGGGCGGGGAGCTGTTTTTT
CASSLLATGGGELFF
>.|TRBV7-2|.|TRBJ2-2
TGTGCCAGCAGCTTAATGTTAGCTGGATCTTCCGGGGAGCTGTTTTTT
CASSLMLAGSSGELFF
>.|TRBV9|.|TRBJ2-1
TGTGCCAGCAGCGTAGATCGGGGTGAGCAGTTCTTC
CASSVDRGEQFF
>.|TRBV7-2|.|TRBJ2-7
TGTGCCAGCAGCCAGCAAGCAGGAGGCCTCTACGAGCAGTACTTC
CASSQQAGGLYEQYF
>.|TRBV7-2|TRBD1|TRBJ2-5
TGTGCCAGCAGAGACAGGGGGCAGGAAGAGACCCAGTACTTC
CASRDRGQEETQYF
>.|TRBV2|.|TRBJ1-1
TGTGCCAGCAGTGAAATGGGTAGAGGCACTGAAGCTTTCTTT
CASSEMGRGTEAFF
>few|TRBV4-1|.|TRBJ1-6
TGCGCCAGCAGCCAAGGGAGGTTATTTCGATCACCCCTCCACTTT
CASSQGRLFRSPLHF
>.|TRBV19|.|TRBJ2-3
TGTGCCAGTAGCCGCCGGCCTCAAGAACTTAGCACAAATACGCAGTATTTT
CASSRRPQELSTNTQYF
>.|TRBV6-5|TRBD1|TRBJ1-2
TGTGCCAGCAGTTCTCCCAGGGACAGACGAATTGGCTACACCTTC
CASSSPRDRRIGYTF
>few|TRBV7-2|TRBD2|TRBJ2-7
TGTGCCAGCAGCTTAGGGACTAGCTCCTACGAGCAGTACTTC
CASSLGTSSYEQYF
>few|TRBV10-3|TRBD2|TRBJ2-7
TGTGCCATCAGTGAGTCGAGCGGGGCAGGGAGAAGCGAGCAGTACTTC
CAISESSGAGRSEQYF
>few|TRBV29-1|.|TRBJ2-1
TGCAGCGTTGATTCCAGGAGGTCTGAGAATGAGCAGTTCTTC
CSVDSRRSENEQFF
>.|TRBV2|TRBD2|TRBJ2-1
TGTGCCAGCAGGACTAGCGGGGGGCTCACCAATGAGCAGTTCTTC
CASRTSGGLTNEQFF
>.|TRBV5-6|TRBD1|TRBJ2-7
TGTGCCAGCAGCTTGGGATTACAGGGGTACGAGCAGTACTTC
CASSLGLQGYEQYF
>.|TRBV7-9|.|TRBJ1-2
TGTGCCAGCAGCCCTCCCCCGGAGGGACTCTTAGCTAACTATGGCTACACCTTC
CASSPPPEGLLANYGYTF
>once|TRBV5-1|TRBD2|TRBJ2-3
TGCGCCAGCAGCCCCTCGGGGGGATCCACAGATACGCAGTATTTT
CASSPSGGSTDTQYF
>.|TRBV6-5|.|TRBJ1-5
TGTGCCAGCAATGGGACTCCTGATCAGCCCCAGCATTTT
CASNGTPDQPQHF
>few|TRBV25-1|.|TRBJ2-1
TGTGCCAGCAACGCTGTCTTAGGGCAGGGCGGCAATGAGCAGTTCTTC
CASNAVLGQGGNEQFF
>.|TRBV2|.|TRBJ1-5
TGTGCCAGCCTTTCGGAGGCTATGCATCAGCCCCAGCATTTT
CASLSEAMHQPQHF
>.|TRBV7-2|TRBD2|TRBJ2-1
TGTGCCAGCAGCTCTCAACCCGGGACTAGCGGGACCCTGGGTGAGCAGTTCTTC
CASSSQPGTSGTLGEQFF
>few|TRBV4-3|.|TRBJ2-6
TGCGCCAGCAGCCAAGAGTCGGTCGGTGGGGCCAACGTCCTGACTTTC
CASSQESVGGANVLTF
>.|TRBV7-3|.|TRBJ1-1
TGTGCCAGCAGCTTTAATGGAGGCACTGAAGCTTTCTTT
CASSFNGGTEAFF
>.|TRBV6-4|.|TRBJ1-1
TGTGCCAGCAGTGAGAGTTCTGGCACTGAAGCTTTCTTT
CASSESSGTEAFF
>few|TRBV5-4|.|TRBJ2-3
TGTGCCAGCAGCCAAGAATCCAGTTTTGGCACAGATACGCAGTATTTT
CASSQESSFGTDTQYF
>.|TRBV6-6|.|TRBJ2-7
TGTGCCAGCAGTTACTCGAAGGGGAACTACGAGCAGTACTTC
CASSYSKGNYEQYF
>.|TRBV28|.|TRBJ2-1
TGTGCCAGCACCCCGAGGGGGGGGAGACCCACCTACAATGAGCAGTTCTTC
CASTPRGGRPTYNEQFF